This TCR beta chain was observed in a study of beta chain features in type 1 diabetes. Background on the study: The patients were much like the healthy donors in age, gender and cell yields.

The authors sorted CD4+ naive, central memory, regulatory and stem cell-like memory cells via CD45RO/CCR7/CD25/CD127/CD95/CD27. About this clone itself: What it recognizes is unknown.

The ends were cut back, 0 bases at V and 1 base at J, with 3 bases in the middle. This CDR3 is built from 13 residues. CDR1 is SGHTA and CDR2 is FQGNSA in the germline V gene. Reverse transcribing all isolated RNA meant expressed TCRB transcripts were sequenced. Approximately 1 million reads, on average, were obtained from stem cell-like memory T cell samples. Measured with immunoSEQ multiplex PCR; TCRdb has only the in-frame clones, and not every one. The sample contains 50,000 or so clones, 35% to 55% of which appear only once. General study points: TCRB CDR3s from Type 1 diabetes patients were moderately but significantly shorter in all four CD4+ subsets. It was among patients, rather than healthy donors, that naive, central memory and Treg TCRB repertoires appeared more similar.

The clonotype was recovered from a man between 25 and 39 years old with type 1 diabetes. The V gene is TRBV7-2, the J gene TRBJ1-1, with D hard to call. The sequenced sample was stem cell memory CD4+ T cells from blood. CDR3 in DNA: TGTGCCAGCAGCTTAGCCGGGAACACTGAAGCTTTCTTT. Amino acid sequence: CASSLAGNTEAFF.